These 23 T cell receptor beta chains were all obtained from the same sample, sequenced in a study of technical replicates of blood from a few donors. Using immunoSEQ multiplex PCR, the repertoire was profiled, and TCRdb retains in-frame clones only, with some absent. The repertoire has around 93,000 clones, 95% of them found once; the top ten carry around 0.36%. Sequencing was performed on T cells isolated from PBMCs. The receptors originated from a human donor in good health.

A few counts support this clone. The chain combines TRBV7-6 with TRBJ1-5; 8 nucleotides agree with TRBD1. The germline gives CDR1 SGHVS, CDR2 FNYEAQ. V shed 0 bases and J 7 bases; nucleotides not matched to a gene: 14. There are 18 residues in the CDR3. The CDR3 DNA follows: TGTGCCAGCAGCTTAGCGATGTCAGGGGGCGATTATGGACAGCCCCAGCATTTT. It encodes CASSLAMSGGDYGQPQHF.

This chain links TRBV5-1 with TRBJ1-1; 11 nucleotides agree with TRBD1. The V and J ends lost 3 bases and 0 bases, in that order; junction bases with no gene match: 4. The germline CDR1 and CDR2 sequences are SGHRS and YFSETQ. The CDR3 runs 16 residues. The CDR3, as DNA: TGCGCCAGCAGCTGGGGACAGGGGGTGATGAACACTGAAGCTTTCTTT. This translates into CASSWGQGVMNTEAFF.

This clone was seen only once. The V gene is TRBV6-1, the J gene TRBJ2-2, with a tentative D call TRBD2 (5 bases). The germline gives CDR1 MNHNS, CDR2 SASEGT. This CDR3 comprises 16 residues. The V end was cut by 2 bases, the J end by 4 bases, with 14 bases between. The CDR3 sequence is CASSESELDPTGELFF. For the CDR3, the DNA is TGTGCCAGCAGTGAATCGGAACTAGATCCCACCGGGGAGCTGTTTTTT.

The V and J genes are TRBV19 and TRBJ2-7, with 7 bases lining up with TRBD2. CDR1 and CDR2 from the germline V gene are LNHDA and SQIVND (reference sequence). Germline trimming cut 5 bases from V and 0 bases from J; bases unmatched to any gene: 4. The CDR3 totals 14 residues. The CDR3 coding sequence is TGTGCCAGTAGTCGACTAGCCAACTCCTACGAGCAGTACTTC. This encodes CASSRLANSYEQYF.

The chain uses TRBV19 and TRBJ2-1; 9 bases map to TRBD2. The CDR3 sequence is 17 residues long. J gave up 7 bases and V 2 bases, and 12 bases lay outside the gene matches. The germline V gene has CDR1 LNHDA and CDR2 SQIVND (reference sequence). CDR3 sequence reads: CASSIYPGAGGINEQFF. The CDR3 nucleotides are TGTGCCAGTAGTATATACCCGGGAGCGGGAGGCATTAATGAGCAGTTCTTC. Supplemented by reference TRBV19 and TRBJ2-1, the full variable domain reads DGGITQSPKYLFRKEGQNVTLSCEQNLNHDAMYWYRQDPGQGLRLIYYSQIVNDFQKGDIAEGYSVSREKKESFPLTVTSAQKNPTAFYLCASSIYPGAGGINEQFFGPGTRLTVL.

The sample holds a few counts of this clone. The V call is TRBV30, the J call TRBJ1-1; TRBD1 agrees at 8 bases. CDR1 and CDR2 from the germline V gene are GTSNPN and SVGIG (reference sequence). CDR3 size: 12 residues. V shed 4 bases and J 6 bases; nucleotides not matched to a gene: 4. CDR3 protein: CAWTGGKAEAFF. The DNA for the CDR3 is TGTGCCTGGACAGGGGGCAAAGCTGAAGCTTTCTTT.

This clone was picked up a small number of times. This sequence joins TRBV10-2 and TRBJ1-1, with a weak D call TRBD1 (6 bases). V gave up 0 bases and J gave up 5 bases, with 10 bases separating them. CDR1 is WSHSY, CDR2 SAAADI, per germline. The CDR3 has 14 amino acids. The CDR3 reads CASSESVDSTEAFF. The CDR3 nucleotides read TGCGCCAGCAGTGAGTCTGTGGACAGTACTGAAGCTTTCTTT.

The chain joins TRBV5-1 to TRBJ2-1; TRBD2 aligns across 8 bases. V lost 4 bases to trimming and J lost 7 bases; unmatched junction nucleotides: 10. This CDR3 spans 15 amino acids. CDR1 and CDR2 (germline): SGHRS, YFSETQ. The CDR3 DNA reads TGCGCCAGCAGCGTCGCGGGAGGCCCAGGGAATGAGCAGTTCTTC. Translating it yields CASSVAGGPGNEQFF.

The V call is TRBV29-1, the J call TRBJ2-7, with TRBD1 matching 11 bases. Germline CDR1 is SQVTM and CDR2 is ANQGSEA. The CDR3 runs 14 residues. V lost 6 bases to trimming and J lost 2 bases; unmatched junction nucleotides: 6. The CDR3 nucleotides are TGCAGCGTGCCGGGACAGGGGGACACCTACGAGCAGTACTTC. Its translation is CSVPGQGDTYEQYF.

V and J are TRBV19 and TRBJ1-5; D gene ambiguous. The V gene's germline CDR1 is LNHDA and CDR2 SQIVND (reference sequence). This CDR3 has 17 residues. Trimming left V 8 bases short and J 0 bases short, with 20 bases between. The CDR3 reads CASFPPSRRTSNQPQHF. The CDR3 bases are TGTGCCAGTTTCCCACCCTCGCGGCGAACTAGCAATCAGCCCCAGCATTTT.

In nucleotides, the CDR3 is TGCGCCAGCAGCCAAGAAACAGCTTACGAGCAGTACTTC. It translates to CASSQETAYEQYF. The genes are TRBV4-3 and TRBJ2-7; D is unresolved. This CDR3 comprises 13 residues. V gave up 0 bases and J gave up 4 bases, with 7 bases separating them. The germline V gene has CDR1 LGHNA and CDR2 YSLEER.

This chain connects TRBV25-1 to TRBJ1-1; D is ambiguous. Germline values: CDR1 MGHDK, CDR2 SYGVNS. This CDR3 region has 13 residues. V was clipped by 6 bases and J by 4 bases, with 12 bases between them. CDR3 amino acids: CASREAVSTEAFF. The CDR3 DNA reads as TGTGCCAGCAGGGAGGCGGTTTCCACTGAAGCTTTCTTT.

The gene calls are TRBV15 and TRBJ2-3; D possibly corresponds to TRBD1 (5 bases). Per the germline V gene, CDR1 is LNHNV and CDR2 is YYDKDF (reference sequence). The CDR3 covers 13 residues. V gave up 2 bases and J gave up 6 bases, with 9 bases separating them. The CDR3, as DNA: TGTGCCACCAGCAGAATACCAGGGGATACGCAGTATTTT. Protein sequence: CATSRIPGDTQYF. The variable domain in full, completed from reference TRBV15 and TRBJ2-3, reads DAMVIQNPRYQVTQFGKPVTLSCSQTLNHNVMYWYQQKSSQAPKLLFHYYDKDFNNEADTPDNFQSRRPNTSFCFLDIRSPGLGDTAMYLCATSRIPGDTQYFGPGTRLTVL.

This sequence joins TRBV5-1 and TRBJ2-3; no definite D call. The CDR3 is made up of 13 amino acids. CDR1 SGHRS and CDR2 YFSETQ come from the germline V gene. The V end was cut by 4 bases, the J end by 2 bases, with 8 bases between. CDR3 residues: CASSPRYTDTQYF. DNA of the CDR3: TGCGCCAGCAGCCCCCGGTACACAGATACGCAGTATTTT. The variable domain in full, completed from reference TRBV5-1 and TRBJ2-3, reads KAGVTQTPRYLIKTRGQQVTLSCSPISGHRSVSWYQQTPGQGLQFLFEYFSETQRNKGNFPGRFSGRQFSNSRSEMNVSTLELGDSALYLCASSPRYTDTQYFGPGTRLTVL.

This clone appeared once. This chain links TRBV5-1 with TRBJ2-7; D ambiguous. With 7 bases removed from V and 3 bases from J, the gap between germline ends came to 11 bases. Germline loops: CDR1 SGHRS, CDR2 YFSETQ. This CDR3 spans 12 amino acids. The CDR3 reads CASSNSIYEQYF. CDR3 DNA sequence: TGCGCCAGCTCAAACTCTATCTACGAGCAGTACTTC.

The J gene is TRBJ2-3, the V gene TRBV27; D not certain. CDR3 length equals 12 residues. The germline V and J ends were trimmed by 5 bases and 3 bases, with 6 bases remaining between them. CDR1 is MNHEY and CDR2 is SMNVEV in the germline V gene (reference sequence). The CDR3 protein is CASSARTDTQYF. The CDR3 DNA follows: TGTGCCAGCAGTGCCCGGACAGATACGCAGTATTTT.

The chain links TRBV19 to TRBJ2-1; the match to TRBD2 covers 10 bases. CDR1 is LNHDA and CDR2 is SQIVND in the germline V gene (reference sequence). The CDR3 is made up of 14 amino acids. V lost 7 bases, J lost 7 bases, and 7 bases stayed unmatched. The CDR3 DNA sequence: TGTGCCAGTAACCCTAGCGGGAGTGGAAATGAGCAGTTCTTC. It codes for CASNPSGSGNEQFF. Filled out from reference TRBV19 and TRBJ2-1, the complete variable domain reads DGGITQSPKYLFRKEGQNVTLSCEQNLNHDAMYWYRQDPGQGLRLIYYSQIVNDFQKGDIAEGYSVSREKKESFPLTVTSAQKNPTAFYLCASNPSGSGNEQFFGPGTRLTVL.

The chain uses TRBV27 and TRBJ1-5, with a weak D call TRBD1 (6 bases). V was shortened by 4 bases and J by 1 base, with 8 bases between the two germline ends. The CDR3 has 14 amino acids. CDR1 is MNHEY and CDR2 is SMNVEV in the germline V gene (reference sequence). The DNA for the CDR3 is TGTGCCAGCAGTTACAGGGCAAGCAATCAGCCCCAGCATTTT. It specifies CASSYRASNQPQHF.

This sequence joins TRBV5-8 and TRBJ2-3; the match to TRBD2 covers 9 bases. V lost 4 bases and J lost 7; bases outside the gene matches: 7. Germline assignment: CDR1 SGHTS and CDR2 YDEGEE. There are 14 residues in the CDR3. CDR3 bases: TGTGCCAGCAGCCTAGAGCGGGAGGTGAATACGCAGTATTTT. Residues: CASSLEREVNTQYF.

The rearrangement uses TRBV30 and TRBJ2-3; TRBD2 might be the D (6 bases). Germline lookup yields CDR1 GTSNPN and CDR2 SVGIG (reference sequence). This CDR3 has 14 residues. Trimming pared 2 bases from V and 2 bases from J, leaving 11 bases between. CDR3 loop: CAWSRREHTDTQYF. For the CDR3, the DNA is TGTGCCTGGAGTAGACGGGAGCACACAGATACGCAGTATTTT.

V and J are TRBV7-9 and TRBJ1-1; D gene unclear. From germline, CDR1 is SEHNR and CDR2 FQNEAQ (reference sequence). The V end lost 5 bases, the J end lost 0 bases, and 10 bases lay between the germline ends. The CDR3 sequence is 14 residues long. The DNA for the CDR3 is TGTGCCAGCAGCCTGCGGGCTCTGAACACTGAAGCTTTCTTT. Residues: CASSLRALNTEAFF. The variable domain in full, with the rest retrieved from reference TRBV7-9 and TRBJ1-1, is DTGVSQNPRHKITKRGQNVTFRCDPISEHNRLYWYRQTLGQGPEFLTYFQNEAQLEKSRLLSDRFSAERPKGSFSTLEIQRTEQGDSAMYLCASSLRALNTEAFFGQGTRLTVV.

This clone has a handful of counts. V is TRBV19 and J is TRBJ1-3, with TRBD1 matching over 7 bases. The CDR3 covers 14 residues. Trimming took 5 bases from V and 0 from J; bases not matched to a gene: 1. The germline gives CDR1 LNHDA, CDR2 SQIVND (reference sequence). The CDR3 bases are TGTGCCAGTAGTCAGGGGGACTCTGGAAACACCATATATTTT. It is translated as CASSQGDSGNTIYF.

The V gene is TRBV5-4, the J gene TRBJ2-1, with 8 bases aligning to TRBD1. CDR1 and CDR2 (germline): SGHNT, YYREEE (reference sequence). The CDR3 extends over 16 amino acids. V shed 0 bases, J shed 9 bases, and the junction held 11 bases outside the gene matches. This CDR3 reads CASSLGLQGAGGEQFF. The CDR3 DNA reads as TGTGCCAGCAGCTTGGGTCTGCAGGGGGCGGGCGGTGAGCAGTTCTTC.